This TCR beta chain emerged from a study of blood T cell repertoires in COVID-19. This table comes from immunoSEQ multiplex PCR, and its TCRdb copy is limited to in-frame clones, with some not included. The sample consists of about 110,000 clones, 71% of them appearing once. This clone turned up a few times. Trimming removed 7 bases from V and 2 bases from J; junction bases left unmatched: 5. This CDR3 comprises 13 residues. The sequenced sample consisted of peripheral blood. J is TRBJ2-7 and V is TRBV12-3 or TRBV12-4; 7 positions match TRBD1. This clonotype originated in a human donor with acute or convalescent COVID-19. The donor label of this sample is uncertain. For the CDR3, the DNA is TGTGCCAGCACCTGGGACAGTACCTACGAGCAGTACTTC. Translated: CASTWDSTYEQYF.